The sequence of this T cell receptor beta chain was determined in a study of blood T cell repertoires in COVID-19. In the study's own analysis: Amplification of reference gene primers was used by the study to estimate nucleated cell counts. Clones were sequenced by immunoSEQ multiplex PCR, and TCRdb holds only the in-frame ones, with some missing. V and J calls and clone size are copied from that table; D and trimming were computed from the DNA. This table holds about 200,000 clones, 81% found once. The table lists this clone with a count of one. Trimming removed 8 bases from V and 6 bases from J; junction bases left unmatched: 8. Germline V gene data show CDR1 as MDHEN and CDR2 as SYDVKM. This CDR3 region has 13 residues. Clinical history as reported by participants underpinned cohort assignment.

The receptor comes from a woman aged 50 to 65 with acute COVID-19. What was sequenced was PBMCs or T cells enriched from blood (not recorded which). V gene TRBV28 combines with J gene TRBJ1-2; 8 nucleotides line up with TRBD1. CDR3 sequence reads: CASRRQGLDGYTF. DNA for the CDR3: TGTGCCAGCCGACGACAGGGGCTCGATGGCTACACCTTC.